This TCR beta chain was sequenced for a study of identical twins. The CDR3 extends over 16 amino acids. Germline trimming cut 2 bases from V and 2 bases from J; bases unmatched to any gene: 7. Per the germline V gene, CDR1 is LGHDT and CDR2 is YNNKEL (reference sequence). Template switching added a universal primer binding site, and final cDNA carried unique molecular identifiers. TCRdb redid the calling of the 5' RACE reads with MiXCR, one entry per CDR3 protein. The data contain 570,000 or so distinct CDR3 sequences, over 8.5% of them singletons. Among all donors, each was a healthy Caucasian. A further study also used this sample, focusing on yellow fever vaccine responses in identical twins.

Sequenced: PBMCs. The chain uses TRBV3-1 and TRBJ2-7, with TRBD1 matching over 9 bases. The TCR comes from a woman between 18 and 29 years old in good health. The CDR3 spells CASSQTTGTGPYEQYF. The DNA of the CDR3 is TGTGCCAGCAGCCAAACCACCGGGACAGGGCCCTACGAGCAGTACTTC.